The text below deals with one TCR beta chain. V was trimmed by 0 bases and J by 4 bases, leaving 7 bases between them. Looked up from germline, CDR1 is SGHTS and CDR2 is YDEGEE. The CDR3 covers 14 residues. This sample was taken from a study of control samples from healthy donors and cancer patients. Sequencing was performed with immunoSEQ multiplex PCR; in TCRdb, only in-frame clones are kept and a portion is missing. The sample records some 100,000 clones, 79% being singletons. V usage is TRBV5-8 and J usage is TRBJ1-4; no reliable D call. The receptor was isolated from a woman aged 30 to 39 in good health. The sequenced sample consisted of blood. The CDR3 protein is CASSLGQFNEKLFF. The CDR3 nucleotides are TGTGCCAGCAGCTTGGGCCAGTTTAATGAAAAACTGTTTTTT.